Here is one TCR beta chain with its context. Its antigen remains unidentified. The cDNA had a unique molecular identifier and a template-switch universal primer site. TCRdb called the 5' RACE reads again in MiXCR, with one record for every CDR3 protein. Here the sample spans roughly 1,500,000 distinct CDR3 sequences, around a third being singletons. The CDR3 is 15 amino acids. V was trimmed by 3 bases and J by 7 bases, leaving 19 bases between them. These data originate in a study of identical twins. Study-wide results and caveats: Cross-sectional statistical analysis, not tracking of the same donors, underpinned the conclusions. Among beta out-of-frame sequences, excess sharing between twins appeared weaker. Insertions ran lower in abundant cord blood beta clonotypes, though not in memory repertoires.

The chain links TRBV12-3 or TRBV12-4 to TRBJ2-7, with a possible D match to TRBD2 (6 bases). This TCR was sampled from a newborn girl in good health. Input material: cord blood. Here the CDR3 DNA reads TGTGCCAGCAGTTTTGGCGGGGCGGGCTACAATGAGCAGTACTTC. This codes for CASSFGGAGYNEQYF.